What follows describes a single TCR beta chain. No antigen is known for it. No per-base quality is available; no much larger clone lies one base away. Unmatched junction bases come to 7, with V trimmed by 4 bases and J by 4 bases. Taken from cysteine to phenylalanine, the CDR3 has 14 residues. The read is trimmed to its CDR3 DNA, 42 bases read in frame from base 1. CDR1 and CDR2 are read off the germline V gene (reference sequence) as DFQATT and SNEGSKA. The TCR beta CDR3 regions were amplified from the RNA transcripts. For the first round of RT-PCR on the TCR CDR3, the HTBI primer set was used together with the Qiagen OneStep RT-PCR kit. A second multiplex PCR round built the libraries, followed by size selection and purification. The libraries were sequenced on an Illumina HiSeq2000 using paired-end 100 bp reads. On the authors' methods: SOAPnuke was used to process the raw data, with reads discarded if the reads contained adapters or uncalled bases, had a mean Phred below 15, or lacked an exact constant-primer or identifier match. COPE v1.2.5 was used to merge high-quality paired reads, and clonotypes were defined as unique nucleotide sequences. Clonotypes were aligned to IMGT TRBV, TRBD and TRBJ reference segments using MiTCR v1.1. Analysis was restricted to V-J combinations with a frequency above 0.0001, which covered over 98% of repertoires. A TCS score was defined as the ratio between F50 (clonal expansion) and ExV (chaos), using BLOSUM62-based TCRdist between CDR3 peptides within each V-J. Welch's t-statistics and random forest reduced roughly 540 V-J features to fewer than 15, which were used in a naive Bayes classifier (R e1071). In TCRdb, the public reads were trimmed at Q25 with fastp and aligned with MiXCR, with productive beta chains retained. Merged by CDR3 protein, the rows form single entries marked with the most common genes and DNA. The V and J calls and clone size are TCRdb's, not the authors'. In all, the sample holds some 530,000 distinct CDR3 sequences, and 22% of those were seen once. The ten most abundant clones make up around 47% of the sample.

Moderately to severely active disease, a Clinical Activity Score of at least 3, a NOSPECS grade of at least 4, and a duration under 3 months were present in ophthalmopathy patients. The study excluded patients with uncontrolled infections, other autoimmune diseases, pregnancy or lactation. Diagnoses were based on clinical symptoms, serum thyroxine and TRAb, thyroid ultrasound and orbital computed tomography. Ficoll-Paque density gradient centrifugation was used to isolate PBMCs from 10 ml of fresh peripheral blood. Trizol reagent was used to extract total RNA, and RNA quality was then checked on an Agilent 2100 Bioanalyzer. The record originates from a study of T cells in Graves' hyperthyroidism and ophthalmopathy (dated by TCRdb to about 2019). Context from the whole study: Peripheral blood samples were taken at initial diagnosis, before any treatment was given. Thyroid tissue and blood T-cell repertoires from about six Graves' hyperthyroidism patients were also compared in the study. An independent validation cohort of about 19 hyperthyroidism patients and approximately 16 patients who later progressed to ophthalmopathy tested prospective prediction of ophthalmopathy. A discovery cohort of approximately 97 patients, roughly 40 with Graves' ophthalmopathy and 57 with stable Graves' hyperthyroidism, was used to find distinguishing TCR V-J signatures. Once sampling was done, hyperthyroidism patients were given methimazole at a starting dose of 30 mg daily, whereas ophthalmopathy patients were given high-dose intravenous methylprednisolone. The approximately 98 discovery patients were randomly divided into training and test sets at a 7:3 ratio. The paper describes TCR Vbeta CDR3 sequencing of around 140 peripheral blood samples, made up of approximately 40 ophthalmopathy patients, around 78 hyperthyroidism patients and approximately 17 progressor patients.

Here is what the overall study found, with its caveats: Blood samples also contained most of the expanded thyroid clonotypes (frequency above 0.001), which suggests that blood repertoires may reflect thyroid immune responses. No statistical method was used to set the sample size in advance, and investigators knew the group allocation. In validation, progression to ophthalmopathy was predicted by the model with roughly 71% sensitivity and around 75% specificity, a median of roughly six months before onset. A 13 V-J signature model separated ophthalmopathy from stable hyperthyroidism, with approximately 86% sensitivity and 81.08% specificity in cross-validation and 80%/75% in testing.

The TCR originated in a woman between 65 and 79 years old with Graves' ophthalmopathy. The rearranged segments are TRBV20-1 and TRBJ2-7; TRBD1 lines up with 10 middle nucleotides. Sequenced material: blood. The DNA sequence reads TGCAGTGCTAACTCCGGGACAGGGGTTTACGAGCAGTACTTC. It specifies CSANSGTGVYEQYF.